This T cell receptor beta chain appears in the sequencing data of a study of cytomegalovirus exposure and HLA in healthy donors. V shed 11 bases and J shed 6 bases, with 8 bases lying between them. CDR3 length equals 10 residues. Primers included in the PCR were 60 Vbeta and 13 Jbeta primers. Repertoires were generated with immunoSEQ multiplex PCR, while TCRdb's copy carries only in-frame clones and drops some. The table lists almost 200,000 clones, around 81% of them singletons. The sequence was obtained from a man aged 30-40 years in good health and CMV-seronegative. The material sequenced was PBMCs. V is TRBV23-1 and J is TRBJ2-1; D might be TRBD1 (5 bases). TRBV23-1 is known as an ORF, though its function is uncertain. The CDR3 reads CAPDTNEQFF. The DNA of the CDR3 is TGCGCCCCGGACACCAATGAGCAGTTCTTC.